The entry below gives a single T cell receptor beta chain sequence along with its context. Its antigen is unknown. Reverse transcription of around 0.45 ug total RNA with a constant-region primer produced TCR beta cDNA. Three-round nested multiplex PCR performed with slightly modified ARM-PCR produced the TCR beta libraries. Each of the first two PCR rounds ran roughly 9 cycles with TRBV1-TRBV30 forward and C-beta reverse primers. TCRdb itself ran the multiplex PCR reads through MiXCR, one entry per CDR3 protein. This sample has tens of thousands of distinct CDR3 sequences, with more than 60% found just once. The sample originates from a study of tumor-infiltrating lymphocytes in primary liver carcinoma. About the research overall: Staging of the tumors gave T1-T3 N0M0, with widths of about 4 to 10 cm. Read depth, roughly 3.5 to 8 million productive TCRbeta reads, did not differ significantly between tissues. Study results and caveats: Blood trailed tumors significantly in top-250-clone fraction (p = 0.039). Lesser overlap characterized tumor-adjacent and tumor-blood pairs relative to tumor region pairs.

Each 20-30 mg portion of unsorted bulk tissue served as the source for co-extraction of RNA and DNA. The length of the CDR3 is 17 residues. The ends lost 4 bases at V and 5 bases at J; junction bases unmatched: 17. The germline gives CDR1 SGHRS, CDR2 YFSETQ. This chain links TRBV5-1 with TRBJ2-7, with TRBD1 matching 8 bases. The receptor was isolated from a young woman with primary liver carcinoma and hepatitis B virus infection. Sequenced: tumor-adjacent normal liver tissue. The CDR3 region is CASSPEGSPRGQHEQYF. CDR3 nucleotides: TGCGCCAGCAGCCCAGAAGGTTCCCCCAGGGGGCAGCACGAGCAGTACTTC.